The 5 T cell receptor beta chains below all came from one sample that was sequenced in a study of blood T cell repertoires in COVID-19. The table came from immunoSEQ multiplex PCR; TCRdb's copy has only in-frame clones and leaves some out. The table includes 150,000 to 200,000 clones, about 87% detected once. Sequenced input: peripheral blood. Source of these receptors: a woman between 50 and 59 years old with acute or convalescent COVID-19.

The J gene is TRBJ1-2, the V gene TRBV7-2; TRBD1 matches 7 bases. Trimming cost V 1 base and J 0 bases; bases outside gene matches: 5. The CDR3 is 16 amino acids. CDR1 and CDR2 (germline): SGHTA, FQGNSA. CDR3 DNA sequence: TGTGCCAGCAGCTTAGTACAGGGGAGCGCTAACTATGGCTACACCTTC. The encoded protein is CASSLVQGSANYGYTF.

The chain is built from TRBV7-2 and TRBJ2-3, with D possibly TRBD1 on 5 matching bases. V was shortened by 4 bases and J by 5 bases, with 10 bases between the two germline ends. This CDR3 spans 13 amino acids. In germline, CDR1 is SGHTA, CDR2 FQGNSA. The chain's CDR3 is CASSSRRGDTQYF. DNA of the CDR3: TGTGCCAGCAGCTCTCGAAGGGGAGATACGCAGTATTTT.

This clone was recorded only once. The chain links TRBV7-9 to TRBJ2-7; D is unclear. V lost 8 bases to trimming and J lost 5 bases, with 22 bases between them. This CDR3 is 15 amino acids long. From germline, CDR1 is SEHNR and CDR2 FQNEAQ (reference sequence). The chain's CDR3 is CASSFQVTGYHEQYF. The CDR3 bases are TGTGCCAGCTCCTTCCAGGTTACCGGATACCACGAGCAGTACTTC.

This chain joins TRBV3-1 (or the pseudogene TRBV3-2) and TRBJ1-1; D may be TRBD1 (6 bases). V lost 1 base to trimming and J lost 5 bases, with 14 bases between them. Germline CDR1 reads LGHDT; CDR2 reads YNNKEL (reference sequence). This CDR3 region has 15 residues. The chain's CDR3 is CASSQAPVQGTEAFF. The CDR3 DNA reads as TGTGCCAGCAGCCAAGCCCCGGTTCAGGGGACTGAAGCTTTCTTT.

The CDR3 here is CASSFVGKNNEQFF. The DNA for the CDR3 is TGTGCCAGCAGCTTCGTCGGGAAGAACAATGAGCAGTTCTTC. The V gene is TRBV7-2, the J gene TRBJ2-1, with D possibly being TRBD2 (5 bases). Germline CDR1 SGHTA, CDR2 FQGNSA. The CDR3 runs to 14 residues. The V gene lost 3 bases and the J gene lost 5 bases, with 11 bases spanning the gap.